The T cell receptor beta chain described here comes from a study of OX40 agonist ivuxolimab in advanced cancers. Study-level background: Recorded diagnoses for dose-escalation patients were hepatocellular carcinoma, melanoma, renal cell or head and neck cancer.

Germline values: CDR1 SGHDT, CDR2 YYEEEE. This CDR3 region has 16 residues. V trimming: 3 bases; J trimming: 0 bases; junction bases outside the gene matches: 4. The count of this clone is one. Assay used: immunoSEQ multiplex PCR; TCRdb lists only in-frame clones, some missing. The table includes fewer than 70,000 clones, 80% to 95% detected once. This sample comprised CD4+ or CD8+ T cells sorted from blood, obtained in a trial of the OX40 agonist ivuxolimab. The origin of this receptor is an adult with an advanced solid tumor such as melanoma, head and neck, liver or kidney cancer. The V gene is TRBV5-6, the J gene TRBJ2-3; TRBD2 matches at 10 bases. The CDR3 is CASSYGTSESTDTQYF. CDR3 nucleotides: TGTGCCAGCAGCTACGGGACTAGCGAAAGCACAGATACGCAGTATTTT.